Listed below are T cell receptor beta chains from one sample, sequenced in a study of graft-versus-host responses after intestinal transplantation. Measured with immunoSEQ multiplex PCR; TCRdb has only the in-frame clones, and not every one. In the table there are about 5,000 clones, 72% of which are singletons. Material: PBMCs, obtained 541 days after intestinal transplant. All receptors derive from a human patient who received an intestinal transplant, so some T cells may come from the graft donor. Both conserved end residues are part of each CDR3. A D gene is named only where the DNA matches it firmly. Clone size is stated in some rows and not others, as once, few, many or a class when expanded.

- - TRBJ2-1 TRBV5-1 TGCGCCAGCAGCTTGGCAGGTAGCTTAAGCTCCTACAATGAGCAGTTCTTC CASSLAGSLSSYNEQFF
- - TRBJ2-1 TRBV6-6 TGTGCCAGCAGTCAGACTAGCTACAATGAGCAGTTCTTC CASSQTSYNEQFF
- TRBD1 TRBJ1-6 TRBV11-3 TGTGCCAGCAGCTGGACAGGGCGAACTTCACCCCTCCACTTT CASSWTGRTSPLHF
- TRBD1 TRBJ2-7 TRBV10-2 TGCGCCAGCAGAAGGACAGGTCTCTCCTACGAGCAGTACTTC CASRRTGLSYEQYF
- - TRBJ2-3 TRBV9 TGTGCCAGCAGCGTAGGGACGAGGTCGGGATATGGAGATACGCAGTATTTT CASSVGTRSGYGDTQYF
few - TRBJ2-1 TRBV9 TGTGCCAGCAGCGTAGACGCCCCGGGAATGGGATACAATGAGCAGTTCTTC CASSVDAPGMGYNEQFF
- TRBD1 TRBJ1-1 TRBV2 TGTGCCAGCAGGGACAGGGGCCCTGAAGCTTTCTTT CASRDRGPEAFF
- TRBD1 TRBJ1-5 TRBV15 TGTGCCACCAGCTCCTACAGGGGGAAAGATCAGCCCCAGCATTTT CATSSYRGKDQPQHF
- TRBD1 TRBJ1-3 TRBV7-9 TGTGCCAGCAGTTCTAAGACAGGGCTAAGCTCTGGAAACACCATATATTTT CASSSKTGLSSGNTIYF
once - TRBJ2-3 TRBV27 TGTGCCAGCAGTGGGGCAGATACGCAGTATTTT CASSGADTQYF
- - TRBJ1-2 TRBV5-5 TGCGCCAGCAGCCAAGATCTGGGGGACTATGGCTACACCTTC CASSQDLGDYGYTF
- - TRBJ2-5 TRBV29-1 TGCAGCGTGGACGGTCAGTACTTC CSVDGQYF
- - TRBJ2-3 TRBV6-6 TGTGCCAGCAGTTATGGGATCACTAGCACAGATACGCAGTATTTT CASSYGITSTDTQYF
- - TRBJ2-3 TRBV6-4 TGTGCCAGCAGTGAATCCAGCTCAGATACGCAGTATTTT CASSESSSDTQYF
- - TRBJ2-7 TRBV6-5 TGTGCCAGCAGTGAAAAAATCTACGAGCAGTACTTC CASSEKIYEQYF
once - TRBJ1-4 TRBV30 TGTGCCTGGAGTCGTCAGACAGCCCCGAGGGAAAAACTGTTTTTT CAWSRQTAPREKLFF
few - TRBJ1-5 TRBV7-3 TGTGCCAGCAGCTTAGTCGGGGTCGGGCCATGGGGTCAGCCCCAGCATTTT CASSLVGVGPWGQPQHF
- - TRBJ1-2 TRBV6-6 TGTGCCAGTGGGACGAACTATGGCTACACCTTC CASGTNYGYTF
- - TRBJ1-2 TRBV6-1 TGTGCCAGCAAAAGGGAGGCGCCTAACTATGGCTACACCTTC CASKREAPNYGYTF
- - TRBJ2-7 TRBV11-3 TGTGCCAGCAGCTTGAGAGGAATGGACTACGAGCAGTACTTC CASSLRGMDYEQYF
- - TRBJ1-2 TRBV7-2 TGTGCCAGCAGCTTATCTGGGGGGAACTATGGCTACACCTTC CASSLSGGNYGYTF
few TRBD1 TRBJ2-4 TRBV23-1 TGCGCCAGCAGTCGGGGGACAGGGGTAGCCAAAAACATTCAGTACTTC CASSRGTGVAKNIQYF
- TRBD2 TRBJ2-3 TRBV6-1 TGTGCCAGCAGTCCGACTAGCGGGGGCTCAGATACGCAGTATTTT CASSPTSGGSDTQYF
- TRBD2 TRBJ2-3 TRBV6-5 TGTGCCAGCAGTTACAGCGGGGGGGCCACAGATACGCAGTATTTT CASSYSGGATDTQYF
- - TRBJ2-7 TRBV20-1 TGCAGTGCCCCTCTGACCTACGAGCAGTACTTC CSAPLTYEQYF
- TRBD2 TRBJ2-3 TRBV6-4 TGTGCCAGCAGTGACTCTAGCGGGGGGGGCACAGATACGCAGTATTTT CASSDSSGGGTDTQYF
- TRBD1 TRBJ2-1 TRBV4-2 TGTGCCAGCAGCGTACTGAGGGGGCCCCCCAACAATGAGCAGTTCTTC CASSVLRGPPNNEQFF
- TRBD1 TRBJ1-1 TRBV5-6 TGTGCCAGCAGCCGGACAGGGGGCACTGAAGCTTTCTTT CASSRTGGTEAFF